This T cell receptor (beta chain) was identified in a study of blood T cell repertoires in COVID-19. Study background: Sources were T cells, B-cell-depleted T cells, or PBMCs; the material itself was cDNA or gDNA.

In the authors' methods: Nucleated cell counts were estimated from reference gene primer amplification. Repertoires were generated with immunoSEQ multiplex PCR, while TCRdb's copy carries only in-frame clones and drops some. The D gene and trimming were derived from the DNA, and the V and J assignments and clone size from that table. Seen here are roughly 81,000 clones, 90% to 95% observed once, and the top ten hold 1.5% to 2%. Germline V gives CDR1 MGHDK, CDR2 SYGVNS. The germline V and J ends were trimmed by 2 bases and 3 bases, with 8 bases remaining between them. CDR3 length: 15 amino acids. The clonotype originates from a woman in her forties or fifties in a cohort sampled during active COVID-19. The chain has TRBV25-1 and TRBJ1-6, with D uncertain. Sequencing was carried out using peripheral blood. This CDR3 is CASSEGPSYNSPLHF. The CDR3, as DNA: TGTGCCAGCAGTGAAGGGCCAAGCTATAATTCACCCCTCCACTTT.